The present T cell receptor beta chain was sequenced within a study of blood T cells in healthy people across ages. Researchers collected about 10 milliliters of peripheral blood from every single donor. Combining a sample-barcoded 5' primer with a J-beta primer mix, a second PCR ran for roughly 7 to 12 cycles. Each cDNA molecule carried a tag from a template-switch adaptor that contained 12 random nucleotides. TCRdb recomputed calls from the 5' RACE reads with MiXCR, one row per CDR3 protein. The sample consists of around 970,000 distinct CDR3 sequences, about 53% of them appearing once. The CDR3 extends over 16 amino acids. Germline CDR1 MNHNS, CDR2 SASEGT. Trimming cost V 7 bases and J 6 bases, with 22 bases left between them.

Input material: blood. The chain uses TRBV6-1 and TRBJ2-1; a possible D gene is TRBD2 (6 bases). The receptor's source is a woman aged 55-69 years in good health. The chain's CDR3 is CASTVGWRGVSNEQFF. The CDR3 bases are TGTGCCAGCACCGTAGGTTGGAGGGGAGTTAGCAATGAGCAGTTCTTC.